The clone carrying this T cell receptor beta chain was counted between two and nine times. The antigen remains undetermined. The record originates from a study of post-analysis software for immune sequencing data. Whole-study context: The cohort encompassed relapsing-remitting, secondary progressive and progressive-relapsing multiple sclerosis disease courses.

The CDR3 is 13 amino acids. Germline CDR1 is SGHTA and CDR2 is FQGNSA. Each TCR beta cDNA library carried unique molecular identifiers. The yield from roughly 1 to 10 million T cells was around 500,000 cDNA molecules in total. TCRdb redid the calling of the PCR reads with MiXCR, one entry per CDR3 protein. This sample yields some 890,000 distinct CDR3 sequences, of which around 50% are seen a single time; approximately 4.3% belongs to the top ten. Study-wide results and caveats: Compared against controls, patients with multiple sclerosis displayed significantly lower normalized Chao1 diversity. Patients had higher frequencies than controls of a handful of TRBV segments, including TRBV5-6, TRBV5-1 and TRBV20-1.

The receptor comes from a girl aged 10 to 17 with multiple sclerosis. The chain couples TRBV7-2 to TRBJ2-5, with a possible D match to TRBD2 (6 bases). The J call may be mistaken, given a closer DNA end match to TRBJ2-7. The specimen sequenced was blood. CDR3 sequence (DNA): TGTGCCAGCAGCTTAAGGAGCGGGTACGAGCAGTACTTC. Protein sequence: CASSLRSGYEQYF.